Each of the 2 T cell receptor beta chains below was sequenced from the same sample in a study of beta chain features in type 1 diabetes. As every portion of the isolated RNA was reverse transcribed, the sequencing read expressed TCRB transcripts. The method was immunoSEQ multiplex PCR; TCRdb's version includes in-frame clones alone and lacks a portion of them. The sample consists of about 240,000 clones, 14% of them appearing once. What these receptors recognize is not known. Findings and limits, study-wide: People with Type 1 diabetes carried modestly yet significantly shorter TCRB CDR3s in all four CD4+ subsets.

The specimen sequenced was naive CD4+ T cells from blood. These receptors were taken from a man under 40 with type 1 diabetes.

In this sample, this clone turned up a few times. V usage is TRBV7-2 and J usage is TRBJ2-7; tentative D call: TRBD2 (7 bases). This CDR3 has 13 residues. V gave up 1 base and J gave up 6 bases, with 10 bases separating them. CDR1 and CDR2 from the germline V gene are SGHTA and FQGNSA. This CDR3 reads CASSLDREGEQYF. For the CDR3, the DNA is TGTGCCAGCAGCTTAGACAGGGAGGGCGAGCAGTACTTC.

The V gene is TRBV2, the J gene TRBJ2-2; 10 bases are a match to TRBD1. Looked up from germline, CDR1 is SNHLY and CDR2 is FYNNEI. J was trimmed by 7 bases and V by 4 bases; bases with no gene match: 3. This CDR3 contains 14 residues. Here the CDR3 DNA reads TGTGCCAGCAGTGGGGGGACAGGGGACGGGGAGCTGTTTTTT. Encoded protein: CASSGGTGDGELFF. The entire variable domain, with the rest obtained from reference TRBV2 and TRBJ2-2, is as follows: EPEVTQTPSHQVTQMGQEVILRCVPISNHLYFYWYRQILGQKVEFLVSFYNNEISEKSEIFDDQFSVERPDGSNFTLKIRSTKLEDSAMYFCASSGGTGDGELFFGEGSRLTVL.